This T cell receptor (beta chain) emerged from a study of blood T cell repertoires in COVID-19. Whole-study context: T cells, B-cell-depleted T cells, or PBMCs provided the cDNA or gDNA that served as material.

Authors' processing steps: Amplified reference gene primers provided the basis for estimating nucleated cell counts. Sequenced by immunoSEQ multiplex PCR; TCRdb stores in-frame clones only, minus some. V, J and clone size reflect that table, while D and trimming were determined from the DNA. The data hold about 110,000 clones, with less than 90% observed a single time. The CDR3 is 16 residues long. The germline V gene has CDR1 SGHNT and CDR2 YYREEE (reference sequence). The V gene end was trimmed by 6 bases and the J gene end by 7 bases; junction bases not matched to a gene: 17. The rearrangement uses TRBV5-4 and TRBJ2-3; 7 bases are a match to TRBD2. The receptor's source is a human donor in a cohort sampled during active COVID-19. The sample comprised peripheral blood. CDR3 region: CASNGMGREQGNTQYF. As DNA, the CDR3 is TGTGCCAGCAACGGGATGGGGCGGGAGCAGGGTAATACGCAGTATTTT.